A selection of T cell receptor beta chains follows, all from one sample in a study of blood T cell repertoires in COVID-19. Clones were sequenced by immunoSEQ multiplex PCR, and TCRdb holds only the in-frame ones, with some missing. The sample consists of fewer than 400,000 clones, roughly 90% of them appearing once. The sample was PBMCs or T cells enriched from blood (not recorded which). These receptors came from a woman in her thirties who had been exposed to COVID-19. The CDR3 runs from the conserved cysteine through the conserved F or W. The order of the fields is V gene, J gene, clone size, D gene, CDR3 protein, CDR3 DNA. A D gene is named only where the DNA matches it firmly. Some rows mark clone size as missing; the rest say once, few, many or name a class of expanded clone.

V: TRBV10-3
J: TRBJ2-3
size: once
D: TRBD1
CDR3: CATHRDRHTDTQYF
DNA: TGTGCCACCCACCGGGACAGGCACACAGATACGCAGTATTTT

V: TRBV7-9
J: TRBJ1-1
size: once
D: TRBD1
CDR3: CASSLGGRGRHTEAFF
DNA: TGTGCCAGCAGCTTAGGGGGTAGGGGGCGACACACTGAAGCTTTCTTT

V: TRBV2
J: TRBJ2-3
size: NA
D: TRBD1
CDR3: CASTEQGFGDTQYF
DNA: TGTGCCAGCACTGAACAGGGGTTTGGAGATACGCAGTATTTT

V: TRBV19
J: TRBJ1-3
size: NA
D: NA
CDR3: CASPGWRTSGNTIYF
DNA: TGTGCCAGCCCCGGGTGGAGGACCTCTGGAAACACCATATATTTT

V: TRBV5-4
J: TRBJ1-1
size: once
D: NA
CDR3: CASSLGQGKTTEAFF
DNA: TGTGCCAGCAGCTTGGGTCAGGGGAAAACAACTGAAGCTTTCTTT

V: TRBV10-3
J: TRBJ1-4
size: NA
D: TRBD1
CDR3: CAISGGQGTNEKLFF
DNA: TGTGCCATCAGTGGCGGACAGGGAACTAATGAAAAACTGTTTTTT

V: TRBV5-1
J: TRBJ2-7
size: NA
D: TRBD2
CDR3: CASSLAGTRVYEQYF
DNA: TGCGCCAGCAGCTTGGCCGGGACTAGAGTATACGAGCAGTACTTC

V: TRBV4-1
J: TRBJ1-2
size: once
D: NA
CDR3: CASSQDLVRGPHGYTF
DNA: TGCGCCAGCAGCCAAGATCTGGTCAGGGGCCCTCATGGCTACACCTTC

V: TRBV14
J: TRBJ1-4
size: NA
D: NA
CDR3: CASSQNRAVNEKLFF
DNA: TGTGCCAGCAGCCAAAACAGGGCCGTTAATGAAAAACTGTTTTTT

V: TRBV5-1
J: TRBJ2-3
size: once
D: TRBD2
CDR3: CASSPPSGGIPDTQYF
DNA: TGCGCCAGCAGCCCGCCTAGCGGGGGGATCCCAGATACGCAGTATTTT

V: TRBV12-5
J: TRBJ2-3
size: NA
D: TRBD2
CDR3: CASGLQSSGPDTDTQYF
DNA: TGTGCTAGTGGTTTGCAGTCTAGCGGACCCGACACAGATACGCAGTATTTT

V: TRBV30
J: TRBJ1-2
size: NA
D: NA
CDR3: CASKTGASYGYTF
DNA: TGTGCCTCGAAGACAGGAGCAAGCTATGGCTACACCTTC

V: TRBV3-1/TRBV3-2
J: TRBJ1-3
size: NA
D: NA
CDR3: CASSPPLGSGNTIYF
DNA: TGTGCCAGCAGCCCCCCGCTCGGCTCTGGAAACACCATATATTTT

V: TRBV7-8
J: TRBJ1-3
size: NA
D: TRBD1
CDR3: CASSFRQGPGNTIYF
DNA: TGTGCCAGCAGCTTTAGACAGGGACCTGGAAACACCATATATTTT

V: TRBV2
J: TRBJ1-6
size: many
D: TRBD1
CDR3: CASQTGLNSPLHF
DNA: TGTGCCAGTCAGACAGGGCTAAATTCACCCCTCCACTTT

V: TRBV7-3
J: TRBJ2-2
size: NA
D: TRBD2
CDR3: CASSSTLKRGGGTGELFF
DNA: TGTGCCAGCAGCTCCACCCTAAAGCGGGGGGGCGGCACCGGGGAGCTGTTTTTT

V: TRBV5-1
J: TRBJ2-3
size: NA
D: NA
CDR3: CASSLVVEADTQYF
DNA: TGCGCCAGCAGCTTGGTGGTTGAGGCAGATACGCAGTATTTT

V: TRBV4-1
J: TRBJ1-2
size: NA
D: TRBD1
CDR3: CASSGGLRGRPGYTF
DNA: TGCGCCAGCAGCGGCGGACTCAGGGGGCGGCCTGGCTACACCTTC

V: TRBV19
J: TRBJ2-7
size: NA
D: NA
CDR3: CASSYRQDEQYF
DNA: TGTGCCAGTAGTTATAGACAAGACGAGCAGTACTTC

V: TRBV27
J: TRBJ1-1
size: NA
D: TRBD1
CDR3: CASRPYRGMNTEAFF
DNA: TGTGCCAGCAGACCCTACAGGGGCATGAACACTGAAGCTTTCTTT

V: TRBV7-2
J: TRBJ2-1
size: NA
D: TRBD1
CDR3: CASIVRGPLYNEQFF
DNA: TGTGCCAGCATCGTGAGGGGGCCCTTATACAATGAGCAGTTCTTC

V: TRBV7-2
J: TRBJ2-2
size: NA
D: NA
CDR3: CASSLGGVYTGELFF
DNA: TGTGCCAGCAGCTTAGGGGGGGTTTACACCGGGGAGCTGTTTTTT

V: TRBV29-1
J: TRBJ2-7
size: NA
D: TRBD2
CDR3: CSVDRGDREQYF
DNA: TGCAGCGTTGATCGGGGGGATCGCGAGCAGTACTTC

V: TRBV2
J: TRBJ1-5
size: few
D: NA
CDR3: CASSEAGRVQPQHF
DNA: TGTGCCAGCAGTGAAGCGGGGAGAGTTCAGCCCCAGCATTTT

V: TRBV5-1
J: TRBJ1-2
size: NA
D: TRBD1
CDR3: CASSPRTGGDYGYTF
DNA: TGCGCCAGCAGCCCAAGGACAGGGGGCGACTATGGCTACACCTTC

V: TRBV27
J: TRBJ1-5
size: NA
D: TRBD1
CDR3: CASSHTGGRRQPQHF
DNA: TGTGCCAGCAGTCATACAGGGGGAAGGCGGCAGCCCCAGCATTTT

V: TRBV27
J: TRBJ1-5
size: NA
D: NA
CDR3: CASRDLTGFTNQPQHF
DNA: TGTGCCAGCAGGGACTTAACAGGGTTTACCAATCAGCCCCAGCATTTT

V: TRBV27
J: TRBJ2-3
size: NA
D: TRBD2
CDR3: CASSTGLAGGPSTDTQYF
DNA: TGTGCCAGCAGTACGGGACTAGCGGGGGGCCCTTCCACAGATACGCAGTATTTT

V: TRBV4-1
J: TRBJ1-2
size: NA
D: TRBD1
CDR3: CASSAPGTGDGYTF
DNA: TGCGCCAGCAGCGCCCCCGGGACAGGGGACGGCTACACCTTC

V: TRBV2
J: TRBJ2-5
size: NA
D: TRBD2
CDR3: CASSGLAGGETQYF
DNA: TGTGCCAGCAGCGGACTAGCGGGGGGGGAGACCCAGTACTTC

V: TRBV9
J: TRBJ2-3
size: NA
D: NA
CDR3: CASSVLTTDTQYF
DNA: TGTGCCAGCAGCGTATTAACAACAGATACGCAGTATTTT

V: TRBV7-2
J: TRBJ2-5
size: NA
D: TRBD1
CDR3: CASSPRQGSWETQYF
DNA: TGTGCCAGCAGCCCCCGACAGGGGTCATGGGAGACCCAGTACTTC

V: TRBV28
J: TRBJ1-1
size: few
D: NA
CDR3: CASRQPGDREAFF
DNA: TGTGCCAGCAGGCAGCCAGGGGACCGTGAAGCTTTCTTT

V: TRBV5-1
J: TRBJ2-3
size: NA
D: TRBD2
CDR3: CASSSGSGGDTQYF
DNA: TGCGCCAGCAGCTCCGGTAGCGGGGGGGATACGCAGTATTTT

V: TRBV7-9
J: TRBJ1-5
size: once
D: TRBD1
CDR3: CASSWGDRVNQPQHF
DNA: TGTGCCAGCAGCTGGGGGGACAGGGTGAATCAGCCCCAGCATTTT

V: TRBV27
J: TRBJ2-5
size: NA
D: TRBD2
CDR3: CASRATSWMGETQYF
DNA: TGTGCCAGCAGGGCGACTAGCTGGATGGGAGAGACCCAGTACTTC

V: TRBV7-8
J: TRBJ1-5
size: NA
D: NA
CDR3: CASSSTAGQPNQPQHF
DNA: TGTGCCAGCAGCTCCACCGCTGGACAGCCCAATCAGCCCCAGCATTTT

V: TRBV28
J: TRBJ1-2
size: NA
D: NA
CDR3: CASTTMNYGYTF
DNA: TGTGCCAGCACCACAATGAACTATGGCTACACCTTC

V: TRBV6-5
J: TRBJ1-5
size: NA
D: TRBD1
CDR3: CASSYGAGTARRPQHF
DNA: TGTGCCAGCAGTTACGGAGCAGGGACAGCAAGGAGGCCCCAGCATTTT

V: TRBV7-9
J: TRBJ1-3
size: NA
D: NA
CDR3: CASSPPGGSGNTIYF
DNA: TGTGCCAGCAGCCCCCCCGGGGGGTCTGGAAACACCATATATTTT

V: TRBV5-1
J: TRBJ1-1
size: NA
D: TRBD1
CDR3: CASSLVGGTGDAFF
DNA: TGCGCCAGCAGCTTAGTTGGGGGGACAGGGGACGCTTTCTTT